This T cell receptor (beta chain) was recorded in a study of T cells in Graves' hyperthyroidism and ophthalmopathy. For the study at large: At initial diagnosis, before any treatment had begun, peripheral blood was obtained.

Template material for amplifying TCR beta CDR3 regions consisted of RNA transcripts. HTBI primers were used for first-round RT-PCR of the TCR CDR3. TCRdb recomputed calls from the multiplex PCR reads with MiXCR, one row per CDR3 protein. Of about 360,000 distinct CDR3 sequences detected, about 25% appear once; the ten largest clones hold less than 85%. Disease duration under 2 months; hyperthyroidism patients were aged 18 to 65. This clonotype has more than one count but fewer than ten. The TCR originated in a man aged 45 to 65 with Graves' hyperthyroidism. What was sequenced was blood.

CDR3 amino acids: CSASPLGRAGVHYEQYF. CDR3 DNA sequence: TGCAGTGCTAGCCCCCTTGGTCGAGCGGGAGTTCACTACGAGCAGTACTTC. V and J are TRBV20-1 and TRBJ2-7; TRBD2 matches 8 bases. Germline trimming cut 3 bases from V and 3 bases from J; bases unmatched to any gene: 16. The CDR3 has 17 amino acids. CDR1 is DFQATT and CDR2 is SNEGSKA in the germline V gene (reference sequence).